A selection of T cell receptor beta chains follows, all from one sample in a study of blood T cell repertoires in COVID-19. Libraries were prepared by immunoSEQ multiplex PCR; TCRdb keeps only in-frame clonotypes and omits some of them. Of 70,000 to 100,000 clones in the sample, 88% are singletons; the top ten hold 7.5% to 9.5%. Sequencing input: peripheral blood. The receptors derive from a woman between 65 and 79 years old with acute or convalescent COVID-19. Each CDR3 is given without its conserved first and last residue. D genes are given only for firm matches.

TRBJ1-5,TRBV5-1,.,ASSLRGSNQPQH
TRBJ2-7,TRBV3-1/TRBV3-2,.,ASSQDLRTANYEQY
TRBJ1-1,TRBV30,TRBD1,AWSVDRDTEAF
TRBJ2-2,TRBV11-2,.,ASIKTGGWFAGELF
TRBJ2-7,TRBV29-1,.,SVAGLRPTSSYEQY
TRBJ2-2,TRBV19,.,ASSFLGQRPLTGELF
TRBJ2-5,TRBV29-1,.,SVEGQTQETQY
TRBJ1-2,TRBV5-1,TRBD1,ASSLTGDYGYT
TRBJ2-7,TRBV2,.,ASRSELDEQY
TRBJ1-1,TRBV27,TRBD1,ASRAGEGTGGPNTEAF
TRBJ1-1,TRBV5-1,TRBD1,ASSLGRGITEAF
TRBJ2-1,TRBV4-2,TRBD2,ASSLGLAGYNEQF
TRBJ2-3,TRBV19,.,ASSIGPSGTDTQY
TRBJ2-3,TRBV5-1,TRBD2,ASSSGLAGGRDTQY
TRBJ1-6,TRBV10-3,.,AISADYNSPLH
TRBJ1-2,TRBV6-5,.,ASSYREYGYT
TRBJ1-2,TRBV19,TRBD1,ASSETGAKGGYT
TRBJ2-7,TRBV28,.,ASGPVNNEQY
TRBJ1-1,TRBV11-3,.,ASSFQANTEAF
TRBJ2-1,TRBV5-1,TRBD1,ATRDRGDNEQF
TRBJ2-1,TRBV10-3,TRBD2,AISEGTSGNYNEQF
TRBJ1-1,TRBV6-5,TRBD1,ASRPGTGVAEAF
TRBJ2-1,TRBV29-1,TRBD2,SVVSSGRAFAYNEQF
TRBJ1-1,TRBV5-1,TRBD1,ASQTGASDTEAF
TRBJ1-3,TRBV6-1,.,ASSEQGLSSGNTIY
TRBJ1-1,TRBV2,.,ASSGQPVGAF
TRBJ1-2,TRBV2,.,ALVGREANYGYT
TRBJ1-1,TRBV7-9,TRBD1,ASSPPLIRQGVTEAF
TRBJ2-7,TRBV10-1,TRBD2,ASSTGTSGSYEQY